The 19 T cell receptor beta chains in this list originate from one sample, sequenced in a study of human T cells and chemical hapten exposure. In TCRdb, the RACE reads were re-called with MiXCR into one record per CDR3 protein. The data contain about 54,000 distinct CDR3 sequences, 9.5% to 10% of them seen just once; the ten biggest clones take up over 1.5%. The time point was: patch test 2, 6 weeks after DPC sensitization. As to treatment: therapeutic diphenylcyclopropenone sensitization with weekly scalp DPC. Material: whole blood, obtained in connection with sensitization to the hapten diphenylcyclopropenone (DPC). All receptors come from a woman aged 50 to 65 with alopecia areata. Some clones in this sample may be carry-over from other donors' samples.

The V call is TRBV5-1, the J call TRBJ1-4; TRBD1 agrees at 10 bases. Trimming removed 4 bases from V and 8 bases from J; junction bases left unmatched: 5. CDR1 and CDR2 (germline): SGHRS, YFSETQ. The CDR3 is made up of 14 amino acids. CDR3 nucleotides: TGCGCCAGCAGCGGGACAGGGGAAGACGAAAAACTGTTTTTT. It translates to CASSGTGEDEKLFF.

The chain couples TRBV28 to TRBJ2-7; D is ambiguous. V was clipped by 7 bases and J by 4 bases, with 11 bases between them. This CDR3 spans 12 amino acids. Germline CDR1 is MDHEN and CDR2 is SYDVKM. The CDR3 loop reads CASTPHGYEQYF. The CDR3 DNA is TGTGCCAGCACCCCCCACGGGTACGAGCAGTACTTC.

The rearrangement links TRBV28 to TRBJ1-2, with no clear D. The CDR3 covers 10 residues. V gave up 8 bases and J gave up 2 bases, with 3 bases separating them. Germline-derived CDR1 and CDR2 are MDHEN and SYDVKM. CDR3: CASANYGYTF. DNA for the CDR3: TGTGCCAGCGCCAACTATGGCTACACCTTC.

A few counts support this clonotype. The genes are TRBV7-8 and TRBJ2-7, with a possible D match to TRBD2 (6 bases). V was cut by 3 bases and J by 2 bases, with 17 bases left in between. This CDR3 comprises 16 residues. In germline, CDR1 is SGHVS, CDR2 FQNEAQ. The DNA of the CDR3 is TGTGCCAGCAGCTTTTCTAGCGCCGGAACAACCTACGAGCAGTACTTC. Amino acids: CASSFSSAGTTYEQYF.

This clonotype was detected only a few times. The V gene is TRBV6-5, the J gene TRBJ1-1; the D is unclear. This CDR3 comprises 17 residues. Trimming cost V 3 bases and J 5 bases, with 22 bases left between them. CDR1 is MNHEY, CDR2 SVGAGI, per germline. The CDR3 is CASSYGLPGGVKTEAFF. Written as DNA, the CDR3 is TGTGCCAGCAGTTATGGCCTCCCGGGAGGAGTTAAGACTGAAGCTTTCTTT.

The rearrangement uses TRBV6-2 or TRBV6-3 and TRBJ2-1, with D possibly being TRBD1 (7 bases). The CDR3 length is 14 residues. Trimming shortened V by 6 bases and J by 2 bases, and 11 bases separated the two germline ends. Germline V lookup: CDR1 MNHEY, CDR2 SVGEGT. In DNA, the CDR3 is TGTGCCAGCAGCCAGGGGGGTACCTACAATGAGCAGTTCTTC. Its translation: CASSQGGTYNEQFF.

This clonotype was observed at least ten times. J is TRBJ1-1 and V is TRBV6-5; perhaps TRBD1 as D (6 bases). This CDR3 spans 16 amino acids. The germline V gene encodes CDR1 MNHEY and CDR2 SVGAGI. Trimming cost V 0 bases and J 4 bases, with 15 bases left between them. CDR3 DNA sequence: TGTGCCAGCAGTTACTCGATTAACAGGGTAGTCACTGAAGCTTTCTTT. This translates into CASSYSINRVVTEAFF.

This clonotype showed up many times. This chain joins TRBV29-1 and TRBJ2-3; 7 nucleotides match TRBD1. V lost 5 bases, J lost 4 bases, and 3 bases stayed unmatched. Germline assignment: CDR1 SQVTM and CDR2 ANQGSEA. The CDR3 is 12 amino acids. The CDR3 sequence: CSVRQGADTQYF. The CDR3 bases are TGCAGCGTTCGGCAGGGGGCAGATACGCAGTATTTT.

The J gene is TRBJ1-6, the V gene TRBV5-1, with 7 nucleotides matching TRBD1. From germline, CDR1 is SGHRS and CDR2 YFSETQ. CDR3 length: 15 residues. Trimming took 3 bases from V and 9 from J; bases not matched to a gene: 9. CDR3 protein: CASSSGQTISSPLHF. DNA for the CDR3: TGCGCCAGCAGCTCGGGACAGACTATAAGTTCACCCCTCCACTTT. The full variable domain, rest sourced from reference TRBV5-1 and TRBJ1-6, is KAGVTQTPRYLIKTRGQQVTLSCSPISGHRSVSWYQQTPGQGLQFLFEYFSETQRNKGNFPGRFSGRQFSNSRSEMNVSTLELGDSALYLCASSSGQTISSPLHFGNGTRLTVT.

This clonotype was found many times. The chain joins TRBV28 to TRBJ2-7; 7 bases align to TRBD1. The V gene end was trimmed by 5 bases and the J gene end by 7 bases; junction bases not matched to a gene: 5. The germline gives CDR1 MDHEN, CDR2 SYDVKM. This CDR3 spans 12 amino acids. The CDR3 region is CASSNRGWEQYF. The DNA of the CDR3 is TGTGCCAGCAGTAACAGGGGTTGGGAGCAGTACTTC.

This clonotype appeared a few times. The rearrangement joins TRBV6-5 to TRBJ2-5; TRBD1 might be the D (5 bases). Trimming removed 8 bases from V and 4 bases from J, with 14 bases in between. The CDR3 has 13 amino acids. Germline V gene data show CDR1 as MNHEY and CDR2 as SVGAGI. The CDR3 nucleotides read TGTGCCAGCGGGGCCGGTTATATAGAGACCCAGTACTTC. This codes for CASGAGYIETQYF.

This clonotype was seen only a few times. The chain employs TRBV7-8 and TRBJ2-1, with 9 nucleotides matching TRBD1. V shed 2 bases, J shed 7 bases, and the junction held 9 bases outside the gene matches. The CDR3 is 16 amino acids. In germline, CDR1 is SGHVS, CDR2 FQNEAQ. Written as DNA, the CDR3 is TGTGCCAGCAGCTTAACGGGAACAGGGGGCCGGAATGAGCAGTTCTTC. Residues: CASSLTGTGGRNEQFF.

This clonotype has more than one count but fewer than ten. The genes are TRBV18 and TRBJ2-5; D possibly corresponds to TRBD2 (5 bases). Germline values: CDR1 KGHSH, CDR2 LQKENI. V was cut by 0 bases and J by 4 bases, with 9 bases left in between. This CDR3 is built from 14 residues. The chain's CDR3 is CASSPPTILETQYF. CDR3 DNA sequence: TGTGCCAGCTCACCACCGACTATTTTAGAGACCCAGTACTTC.

Only a few counts were recorded for this clonotype. V and J are TRBV14 and TRBJ2-1; D is undetermined. CDR1 SGHDN and CDR2 FVKESK come from the germline V gene. The length of the CDR3 is 12 residues. The V end lost 2 bases, the J end lost 15 bases, and 14 bases lay between the germline ends. The CDR3 nucleotides are TGTGCCAGCAGCCAATTGTCAACGCAATTGTTCTTC. This gives the protein CASSQLSTQLFF.

This clonotype was picked up a small number of times. The CDR3: CSASGLEGGKQFF. DNA for the CDR3: TGCAGTGCTAGTGGGTTAGAGGGGGGCAAGCAGTTCTTC. The chain combines TRBV20-1 with TRBJ2-1; D possibly uses TRBD1 or TRBD2 (6 bases each). From germline, CDR1 is DFQATT and CDR2 SNEGSKA (reference sequence). The CDR3 runs 13 residues. Trimming removed 3 bases at V and 11 bases at J, with 17 bases between.

This chain uses TRBV27 with TRBJ1-6; no clear D gene. CDR3 length: 16 amino acids. The germline CDR1 and CDR2 sequences are MNHEY and SMNVEV (reference sequence). V was trimmed by 4 bases and J by 8 bases, leaving 18 bases between them. CDR3 loop: CASSSEPTMGYSPLHF. The CDR3 region has the DNA TGTGCCAGCAGTTCCGAACCTACGATGGGTTATTCACCCCTCCACTTT.

The CDR3 DNA is TGTGCCAGCAGTTTCCCAGGACAGGCAGATGGGCGCGGCTACACCTTC. It translates to CASSFPGQADGRGYTF. The gene calls are TRBV28 and TRBJ1-2; 7 nucleotides line up with TRBD1. This CDR3 is built from 16 residues. The V gene's germline CDR1 is MDHEN and CDR2 SYDVKM. V trimming: 3 bases; J trimming: 8 bases; junction bases outside the gene matches: 15.

The chain carries TRBV7-2 and TRBJ2-3; D uncertain. V dropped 5 bases and J dropped 7 bases, with 10 bases sitting between them. The germline V gene has CDR1 SGHTA and CDR2 FQGNSA. The CDR3 runs 12 residues. The CDR3 is CASSEVRYTQYF. The DNA of the CDR3 is TGTGCCAGCAGCGAGGTTCGGTATACGCAGTATTTT.

This clonotype was counted between two and nine times. The V gene is TRBV29-1, the J gene TRBJ2-1; tentatively, D is TRBD2 (5 bases). Trimming removed 4 bases at V and 4 bases at J, with 14 bases between. Germline V gene lookup returns CDR1 SQVTM and CDR2 ANQGSEA. The CDR3 is made up of 14 amino acids. The CDR3 spells CSVVGVFGYNEQFF. As DNA, the CDR3 is TGCAGCGTTGTCGGGGTTTTTGGGTACAATGAGCAGTTCTTC.